Below, 23 T cell receptor beta chains from the same sample are listed, as sequenced in a study of blood T cell repertoires in COVID-19. Produced via immunoSEQ multiplex PCR; TCRdb's table is partial and in-frame only. The data show 150,000 to 200,000 clones, less than 90% seen once. The sample taken for sequencing was peripheral blood. The origin of the receptors is a woman aged 65 to 85 with COVID-19, enrolled during active disease.

This clone was seen a single time. This chain links TRBV6-5 with TRBJ1-3; D gene ambiguous. Germline values: CDR1 MNHEY, CDR2 SVGAGI. This CDR3 spans 12 amino acids. V lost 5 bases to trimming and J lost 4 bases, with 6 bases between them. CDR3 nucleotides: TGTGCCAGCAGTCCACAAGGAAACACCATATATTTT. Protein sequence: CASSPQGNTIYF.

A few counts support this clone. The V gene is TRBV12-2, the J gene TRBJ1-1; the D call of TRBD1 is as the table states it, not checked on the DNA. TRBV12-2 is tagged as a pseudogene. The CDR3 extends over 14 amino acids. DNA of the CDR3: TGTGCAAGTCGCTTTGGGGACAGGGTGACTGAAGCTTTCTTT. Its translation: CASRFGDRVTEAFF.

This chain uses TRBV30 with TRBJ1-3; 9 positions agree with TRBD1. The CDR3 sequence is 14 residues long. Trimming at V came to 8 bases and at J to 2 bases, leaving 7 bases not matched to a gene. The germline CDR1 and CDR2 sequences are GTSNPN and SVGIG (reference sequence). The CDR3 is CARSGTGTGNTIYF. The CDR3 DNA follows: TGTGCCCGATCCGGGACAGGGACTGGAAACACCATATATTTT.

The chain uses TRBV14 and TRBJ1-1, with D perhaps matching TRBD1 (6 bases). The CDR3 has 15 residues. The V and J ends lost 5 bases and 1 base respectively, with 14 bases between them. Per the germline V gene, CDR1 is SGHDN and CDR2 is FVKESK. The CDR3 DNA follows: TGTGCCAGCAGCAGAGGAACAGGGACGAACACTGAAGCTTTCTTT. It yields the protein CASSRGTGTNTEAFF.

This chain joins TRBV10-1 and TRBJ2-2, with D uncertain. The length of the CDR3 is 13 residues. V was clipped by 6 bases and J by 0 bases, with 5 bases between them. The germline V gene has CDR1 WNHNN and CDR2 SYGVQD (reference sequence). The CDR3, as DNA: TGCGCCAGCAGCCTATCGAACACCGGGGAGCTGTTTTTT. Residues: CASSLSNTGELFF.

V and J are TRBV5-1 and TRBJ2-3, with D perhaps matching TRBD1 (5 bases). The germline gives CDR1 SGHRS, CDR2 YFSETQ. CDR3 length: 15 amino acids. With 0 bases removed from V and 7 bases from J, the gap between germline ends came to 15 bases. CDR3: CASSLVSGKDNTQYF. CDR3 coding DNA: TGCGCCAGCAGCTTGGTGTCAGGGAAAGATAATACGCAGTATTTT.

The rearrangement links TRBV28 to TRBJ2-1, with 9 bases identical to TRBD2. The CDR3 extends over 14 amino acids. Germline V CDR1 and CDR2: MDHEN, SYDVKM. J was trimmed by 15 bases and V by 3 bases; bases with no gene match: 12. The CDR3 sequence is CASSFPILSGSPFF. The CDR3 coding sequence is TGTGCCAGCAGTTTCCCCATTCTTAGCGGGAGTCCGTTCTTC.

V gene TRBV5-1 combines with J gene TRBJ1-6; TRBD1 matches 10 bases. The V gene end was trimmed by 3 bases and the J gene end by 10 bases; junction bases not matched to a gene: 4. The CDR3 extends over 14 amino acids. Germline loops: CDR1 SGHRS, CDR2 YFSETQ. CDR3: CASSSGTGASPLHF. The CDR3 DNA reads as TGCGCCAGCAGCTCCGGGACAGGGGCCTCACCCCTCCACTTT.

The chain has TRBV6-2 or TRBV6-3 and TRBJ2-3; 10 bases match TRBD2. The ends lost 4 bases at V and 6 bases at J; junction bases unmatched: 4. The length of the CDR3 is 14 residues. Germline V lookup: CDR1 MNHEY, CDR2 SVGEGT. CDR3 in amino acids: CASSLLAGSDTQYF. The DNA for the CDR3 is TGTGCCAGCAGTTTACTAGCGGGGTCCGATACGCAGTATTTT.

The J gene is TRBJ2-5, the V gene TRBV4-1; possibly TRBD1 for D (5 bases). Trimming left V 0 bases short and J 9 bases short, with 14 bases between. From germline, CDR1 is MGHRA and CDR2 YSYEKL. CDR3 size: 14 residues. For the CDR3, the DNA is TGCGCCAGCAGCCAAGATACAGGCCGGAGCTCCCAGTACTTC. It translates to CASSQDTGRSSQYF.

The chain has TRBV28 and TRBJ1-5; 9 bases fit TRBD1. This CDR3 has 15 residues. Trimming cost V 6 bases and J 5 bases; bases outside gene matches: 8. The germline CDR1 and CDR2 sequences are MDHEN and SYDVKM. In DNA, the CDR3 is TGTGCCAGCAGGATCGGGACAGGGTTCTATCAGCCCCAGCATTTT. This translates into CASRIGTGFYQPQHF. The entire variable domain, with the rest obtained from reference TRBV28 and TRBJ1-5, is as follows: DVKVTQSSRYLVKRTGEKVFLECVQDMDHENMFWYRQDPGLGLRLIYFSYDVKMKEKGDIPEGYSVSREKKERFSLILESASTNQTSMYLCASRIGTGFYQPQHFGDGTRLSIL.

This chain joins TRBV30 and TRBJ2-1; TRBD2 matches 8 bases. The CDR3 totals 13 residues. Germline V gives CDR1 GTSNPN, CDR2 SVGIG (reference sequence). V shed 6 bases, J shed 9 bases, and the junction held 10 bases outside the gene matches. The CDR3 DNA sequence: TGTGCCTGCTTACCGGGACTAGGTATTGAGCAGTTCTTC. Translating gives CACLPGLGIEQFF.

The V and J genes are TRBV10-1 and TRBJ1-5, with D maybe TRBD1 (5 bases). V was cut by 6 bases and J by 7 bases, with 16 bases left in between. Germline assignment: CDR1 WNHNN and CDR2 SYGVQD (reference sequence). The CDR3 runs 14 residues. This CDR3 reads CASSEIREDQPQHF. CDR3 DNA sequence: TGCGCCAGCAGCGAGATCAGGGAAGACCAGCCCCAGCATTTT.

The chain combines TRBV2 with TRBJ2-4; possibly TRBD1 for D (7 bases). In germline, CDR1 is SNHLY, CDR2 FYNNEI. CDR3 length equals 17 residues. V gave up 1 base and J gave up 3 bases, with 16 bases separating them. The DNA for the CDR3 is TGTGCCAGCAGTGAAGACGGGGCCCAGGGGGGCAAAAACATTCAGTACTTC. It is translated as CASSEDGAQGGKNIQYF.

This clone was seen once. This chain connects TRBV12-3 or TRBV12-4 to TRBJ1-1, with D perhaps matching TRBD1 (6 bases). V lost 3 bases to trimming and J lost 11 bases, with 16 bases between them. The CDR3 has 13 residues. The CDR3 loop is CASSFLQGSNAFF. As DNA, the CDR3 is TGTGCCAGCAGTTTCCTTCAGGGGAGTAATGCTTTCTTT.

The rearrangement links TRBV10-3 to TRBJ1-5; a possible D gene is TRBD1 (6 bases). The CDR3 runs to 13 residues. Germline V lookup: CDR1 ENHRY, CDR2 SYGVKD. The V and J ends lost 8 bases and 6 bases respectively, with 14 bases between them. CDR3 loop: CAISTGQGQPQHF. The CDR3 coding sequence is TGTGCCATCTCAACAGGGCAGGGTCAGCCCCAGCATTTT.

This chain joins TRBV7-2 and TRBJ1-1; 10 nucleotides line up with TRBD1. The CDR3 is made up of 14 amino acids. Losses at the gene ends were 5 bases for V and 3 bases for J; bases not matched to a gene: 3. Germline V CDR1 and CDR2: SGHTA, FQGNSA. The CDR3 DNA reads TGTGCCAGCAGCCGGACAGGGGGTGACACTGAAGCTTTCTTT. Protein product: CASSRTGGDTEAFF.

This chain connects TRBV7-2 to TRBJ2-4; D uncertain. This CDR3 has 15 amino acids. V gave up 3 bases and J gave up 3 bases, with 12 bases separating them. Germline assignment: CDR1 SGHTA and CDR2 FQGNSA. The CDR3 loop reads CASSFKASNKNIQYF. The CDR3 nucleotides read TGTGCCAGCAGCTTTAAGGCTAGTAACAAAAACATTCAGTACTTC.

This clone occurred once. This CDR3 is CSATDREVSDTQYF. CDR3 DNA sequence: TGCAGTGCTACTGACAGGGAGGTATCAGATACGCAGTATTTT. This chain uses TRBV20-1 with TRBJ2-3; a weak D match, TRBD1 (7 bases). The CDR3 covers 14 residues. The ends were cut back, 4 bases at V and 4 bases at J, with 15 bases in the middle. Germline-derived CDR1 and CDR2 are DFQATT and SNEGSKA (reference sequence).

The chain uses TRBV14 and TRBJ1-1, with a weak D call TRBD1 (6 bases). Trimming took off 7 bases at V and 4 bases at J, with 16 bases between the two ends. The CDR3 sequence is 14 residues long. From germline, CDR1 is SGHDN and CDR2 FVKESK. The CDR3 DNA sequence: TGTGCCAGCACTTGGGGGGGCGCCTCCACTGAAGCTTTCTTT. Its translation: CASTWGGASTEAFF.

V is TRBV28 and J is TRBJ2-7; possible D gene TRBD1, 6 bases. The V and J ends lost 6 bases and 5 bases respectively, with 11 bases between them. CDR1 and CDR2 from the germline V gene are MDHEN and SYDVKM. The CDR3 is 12 residues long. In nucleotides, the CDR3 is TGTGCCAGCAGGCCACAGGGCAACGAGCAGTACTTC. Amino acid sequence: CASRPQGNEQYF.

The rearrangement uses TRBV11-2 and TRBJ2-3; D not certain. Per the germline V gene, CDR1 is SGHAT and CDR2 is FQNNGV. Trimming took off 5 bases at V and 2 bases at J, with 11 bases between the two ends. The length of the CDR3 is 14 residues. The CDR3 nucleotides read TGTGCCAGCAGCCCTGACTTAAACACAGATACGCAGTATTTT. It yields the protein CASSPDLNTDTQYF.

CDR3 nucleotides: TGTGCCAGCAGCCAGGACAGAATCTCTGGAAACACCATATATTTT. Translation gives CASSQDRISGNTIYF. The chain uses TRBV3-1 (or the pseudogene TRBV3-2) and TRBJ1-3, with D maybe TRBD1 (6 bases). Between the trimmed V and J ends, which lost 3 bases and 0 bases, there was a span of 9 bases. Germline V lookup: CDR1 LGHDT, CDR2 YNNKEL (reference sequence). The CDR3 is 15 residues long.